This TCR beta chain was found in a study of shared clonotypes between healthy human individuals. Study background: The cohort had a couple of women and three men, ages 18 to 49.

A remark on this clone: Its antigen remains unknown.

CD45RO negativity and positive selection for CCR7 defined naive CD8 cells, a population that excluded terminally differentiated effector memory CD45RA+ cells. Germline V CDR1 and CDR2: PRHDT, FYEKMQ (reference sequence). CDR3 length: 13 residues. V was trimmed by 4 bases and J by 5 bases, leaving 12 bases between them. Regarding the study as a whole: Some naive CD4 clonotypes, roughly 5%, turned up in common across a handful of donors.

Assay: immunoSEQ multiplex PCR; the TCRdb copy retains only in-frame clones and omits some. The table shows around 2.1 million clones, with roughly 91% occurring only once. The source of this sequence is a man aged 18 to 29 in good health. Some clones in this sample may be carry-over from other donors' samples. Sample: naive CD8+ T cells from PBMCs. The chain has TRBV13 and TRBJ2-7, with D unclear. The CDR3 region is CASSYLQFDEQYF. The CDR3, as DNA: TGTGCCAGCAGCTACCTCCAGTTCGACGAGCAGTACTTC.